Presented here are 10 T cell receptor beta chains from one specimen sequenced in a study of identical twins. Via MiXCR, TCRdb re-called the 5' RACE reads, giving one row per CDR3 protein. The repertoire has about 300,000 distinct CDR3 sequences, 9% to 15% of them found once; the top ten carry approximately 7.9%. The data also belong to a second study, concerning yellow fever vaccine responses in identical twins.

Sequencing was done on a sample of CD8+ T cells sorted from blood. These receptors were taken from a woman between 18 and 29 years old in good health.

As DNA, the CDR3 is TGCAGTGCTAGCCCCCTAGAGTACCAAGAGACCCAGTACTTC. It codes for CSASPLEYQETQYF. V usage is TRBV20-1 and J usage is TRBJ2-5, with unresolved D. CDR3 length: 14 amino acids. The germline gives CDR1 DFQATT, CDR2 SNEGSKA (reference sequence). V was trimmed by 3 bases and J by 0 bases, leaving 11 bases between them.

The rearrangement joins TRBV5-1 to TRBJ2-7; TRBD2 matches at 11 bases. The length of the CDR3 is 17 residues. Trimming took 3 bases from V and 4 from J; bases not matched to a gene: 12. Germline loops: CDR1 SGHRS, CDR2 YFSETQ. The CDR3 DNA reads TGCGCCAGCAGCTCCTACCGGGTCGGGACTAGCGGTTACGAGCAGTACTTC. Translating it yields CASSSYRVGTSGYEQYF.

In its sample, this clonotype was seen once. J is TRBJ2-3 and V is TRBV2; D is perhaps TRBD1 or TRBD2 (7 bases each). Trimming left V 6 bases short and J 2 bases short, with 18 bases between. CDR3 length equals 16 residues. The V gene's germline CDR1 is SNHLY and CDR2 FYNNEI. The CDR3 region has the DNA TGTGCCAGCAGGTTCAGGGGGGGGGGTTACACAGATACGCAGTATTTT. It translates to CASRFRGGGYTDTQYF.

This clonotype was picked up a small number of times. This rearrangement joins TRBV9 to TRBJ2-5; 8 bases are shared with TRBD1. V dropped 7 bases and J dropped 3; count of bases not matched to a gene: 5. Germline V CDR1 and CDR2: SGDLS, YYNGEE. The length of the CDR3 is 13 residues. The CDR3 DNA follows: TGTGCCAGCCGGGACAGGACCGAAGAGACCCAGTACTTC. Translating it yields CASRDRTEETQYF.

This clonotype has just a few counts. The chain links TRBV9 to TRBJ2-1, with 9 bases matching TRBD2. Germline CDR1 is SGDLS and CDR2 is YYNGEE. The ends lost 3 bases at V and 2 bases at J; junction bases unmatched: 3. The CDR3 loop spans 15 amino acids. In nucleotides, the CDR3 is TGTGCCAGCAGCGGCGGGGGGGCGGCCTACAATGAGCAGTTCTTC. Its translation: CASSGGGAAYNEQFF.

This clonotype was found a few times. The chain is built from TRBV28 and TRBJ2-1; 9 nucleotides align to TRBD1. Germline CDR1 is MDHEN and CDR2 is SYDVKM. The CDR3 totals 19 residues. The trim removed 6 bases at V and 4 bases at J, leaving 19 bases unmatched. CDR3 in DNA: TGTGCCAGCAGATCACCAGGACGTACGGACAGGGGACGGTACAATGAGCAGTTCTTC. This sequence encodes CASRSPGRTDRGRYNEQFF.

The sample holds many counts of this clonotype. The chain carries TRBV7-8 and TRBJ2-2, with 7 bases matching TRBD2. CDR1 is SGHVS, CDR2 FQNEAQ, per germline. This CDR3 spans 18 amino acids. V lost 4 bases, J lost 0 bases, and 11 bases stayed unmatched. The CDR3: CASSYHPERGANTGELFF. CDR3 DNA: TGTGCCAGCAGCTACCATCCCGAGCGGGGAGCGAACACCGGGGAGCTGTTTTTT.

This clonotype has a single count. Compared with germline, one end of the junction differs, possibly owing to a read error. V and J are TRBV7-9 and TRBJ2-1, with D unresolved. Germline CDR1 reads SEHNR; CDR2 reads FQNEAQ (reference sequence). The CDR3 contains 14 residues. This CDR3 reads CANSSGPTGGEQFF. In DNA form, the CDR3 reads TGTGCCAACAGCTCCGGCCCGACTGGTGGGGAGCAGTTCTTC.

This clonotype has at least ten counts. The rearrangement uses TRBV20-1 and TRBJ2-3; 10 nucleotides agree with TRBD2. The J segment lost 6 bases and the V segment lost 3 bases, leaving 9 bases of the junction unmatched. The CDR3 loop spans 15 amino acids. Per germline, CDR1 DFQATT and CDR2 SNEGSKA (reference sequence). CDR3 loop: CSASLIAGGTDTQYF. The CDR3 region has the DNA TGCAGTGCTAGCCTCATAGCGGGAGGTACCGATACGCAGTATTTT.

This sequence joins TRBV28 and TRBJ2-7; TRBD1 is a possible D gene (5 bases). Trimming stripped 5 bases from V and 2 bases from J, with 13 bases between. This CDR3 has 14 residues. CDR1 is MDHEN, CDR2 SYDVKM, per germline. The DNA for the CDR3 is TGTGCCAGCAGTCCCCGACAGAGACCCTACGAGCAGTACGTC. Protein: CASSPRQRPYEQYV.